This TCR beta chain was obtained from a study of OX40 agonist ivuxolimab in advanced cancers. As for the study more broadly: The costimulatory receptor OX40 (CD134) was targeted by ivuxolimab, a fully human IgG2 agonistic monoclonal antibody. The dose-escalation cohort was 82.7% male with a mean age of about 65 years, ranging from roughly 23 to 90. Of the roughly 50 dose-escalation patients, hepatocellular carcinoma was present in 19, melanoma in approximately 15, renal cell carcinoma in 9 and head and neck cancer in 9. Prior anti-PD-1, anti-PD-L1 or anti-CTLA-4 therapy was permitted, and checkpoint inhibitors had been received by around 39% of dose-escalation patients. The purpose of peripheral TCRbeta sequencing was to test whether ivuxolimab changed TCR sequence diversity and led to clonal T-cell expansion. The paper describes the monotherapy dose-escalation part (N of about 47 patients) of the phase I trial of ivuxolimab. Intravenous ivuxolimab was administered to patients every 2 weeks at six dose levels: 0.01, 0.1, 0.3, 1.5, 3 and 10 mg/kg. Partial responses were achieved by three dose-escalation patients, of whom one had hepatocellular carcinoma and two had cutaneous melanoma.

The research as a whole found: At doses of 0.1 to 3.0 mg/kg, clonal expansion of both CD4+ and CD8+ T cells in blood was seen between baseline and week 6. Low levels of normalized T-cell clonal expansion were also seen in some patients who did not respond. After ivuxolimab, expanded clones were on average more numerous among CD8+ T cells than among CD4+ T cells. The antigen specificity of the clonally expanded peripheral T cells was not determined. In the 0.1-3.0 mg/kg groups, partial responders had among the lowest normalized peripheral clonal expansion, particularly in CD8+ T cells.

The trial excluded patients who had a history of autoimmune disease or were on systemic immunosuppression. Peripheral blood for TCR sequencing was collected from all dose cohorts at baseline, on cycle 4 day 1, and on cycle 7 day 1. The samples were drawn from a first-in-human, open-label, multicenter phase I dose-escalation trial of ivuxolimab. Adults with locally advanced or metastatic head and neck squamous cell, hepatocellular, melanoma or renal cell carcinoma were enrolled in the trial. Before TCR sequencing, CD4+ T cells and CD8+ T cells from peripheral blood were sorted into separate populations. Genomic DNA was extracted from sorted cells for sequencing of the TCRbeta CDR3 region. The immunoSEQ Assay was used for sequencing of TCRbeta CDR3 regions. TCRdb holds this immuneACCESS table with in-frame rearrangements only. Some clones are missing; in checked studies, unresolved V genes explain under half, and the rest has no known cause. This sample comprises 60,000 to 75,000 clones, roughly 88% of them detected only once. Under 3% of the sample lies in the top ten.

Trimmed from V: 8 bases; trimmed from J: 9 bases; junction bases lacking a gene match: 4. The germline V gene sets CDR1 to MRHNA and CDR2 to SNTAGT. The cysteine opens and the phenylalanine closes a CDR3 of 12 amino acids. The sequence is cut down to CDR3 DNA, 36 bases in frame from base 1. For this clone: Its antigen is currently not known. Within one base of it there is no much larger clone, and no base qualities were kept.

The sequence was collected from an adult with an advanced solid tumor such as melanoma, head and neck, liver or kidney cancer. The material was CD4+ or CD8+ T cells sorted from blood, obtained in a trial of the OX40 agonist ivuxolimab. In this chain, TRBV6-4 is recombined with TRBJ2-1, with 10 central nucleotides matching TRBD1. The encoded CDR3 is CASGDRGSEQFF. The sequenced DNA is TGTGCCAGCGGGGACAGGGGCAGTGAGCAGTTCTTC.